The sample holds a few counts of the clone carrying this TCR beta chain. Its target is unknown. This entry belongs to a study of vaccination and CD4 T cells after COVID-19. Study at large: Nasal swab PCR identified SARS-CoV-2 in the convalescent patients, of whom some 10 were mild and one severe. The authors used overlapping spike peptides from SARS-CoV-2, HCoV-NL63, HCoV-OC43 and HCoV-229E to stimulate cells.

Findings of the study overall: Reactive clone data from convalescent patients indicated a median of about 86% appearing only post-vaccination.

The CDR3 has 14 amino acids. In germline, CDR1 is SGHRS, CDR2 YFSETQ. V dropped 4 bases and J dropped 4; count of bases not matched to a gene: 5. Treatment: approximately 9-day PBMC culture with coronavirus spike peptide pools or control peptides (ViraFEST assay). Researchers used the Oncomine TCR Beta short-read assay to sequence DNA from cultured CD4+ T cells. TCRdb reprocessed the PCR reads via MiXCR and lists one record per CDR3 protein. This sample yields over 8,500 distinct CDR3 sequences, of which more than 30% are seen a single time; under 35% belongs to the top ten. Sequenced input: cultured CD4+ T cells from blood. This clonotype was sampled from a human donor with COVID-19. The chain carries TRBV5-1 and TRBJ1-5; 7 bases agree with TRBD1. The CDR3 nucleotides read TGCGCCAGCAGCCCGCAGGGGGTAAATCAGCCCCAGCATTTT. Translated, it gives CASSPQGVNQPQHF.